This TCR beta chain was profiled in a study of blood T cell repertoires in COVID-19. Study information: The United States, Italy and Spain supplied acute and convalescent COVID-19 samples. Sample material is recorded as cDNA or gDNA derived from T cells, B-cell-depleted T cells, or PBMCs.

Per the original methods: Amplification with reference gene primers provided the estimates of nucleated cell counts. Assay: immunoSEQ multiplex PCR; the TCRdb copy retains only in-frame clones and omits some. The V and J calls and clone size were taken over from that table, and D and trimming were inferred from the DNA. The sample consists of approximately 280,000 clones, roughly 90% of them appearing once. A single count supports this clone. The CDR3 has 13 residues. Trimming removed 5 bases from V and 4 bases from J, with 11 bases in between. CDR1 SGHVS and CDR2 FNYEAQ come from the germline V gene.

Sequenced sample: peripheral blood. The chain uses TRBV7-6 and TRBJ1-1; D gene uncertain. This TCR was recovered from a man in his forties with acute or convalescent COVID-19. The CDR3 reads CASSKERGTEAFF. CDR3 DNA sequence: TGTGCCAGCAGCAAAGAACGGGGCACTGAAGCTTTCTTT.